These 8 T cell receptor beta chains originate from one sample sequenced in a study of cytomegalovirus exposure and HLA in healthy donors (TCRdb year 2017). The protocol used for the library was the immunoSEQ multiplex PCR assay. The multiplex PCR relied on a mix of 60 forward primers for TCR Vbeta segments and 13 reverse primers for TCR Jbeta segments. TCRdb took over this immuneACCESS table, retaining in-frame rearrangements with V and J assigned. Such tables are incomplete; in checked studies, under half of the missing clones stem from an unresolved V gene, and the remainder is unexplained. The sample has 150,000 or so clones on record, 70% of them singletons. The biggest ten clones account for 2.1% of the sample. Input material: PBMCs. The receptors were gathered from a woman aged 60 to 75 in good health and CMV-seropositive.

This chain uses TRBV25-1 with TRBJ1-4; no clear D gene. Per the germline V gene, CDR1 is MGHDK and CDR2 is SYGVNS. The CDR3 contains 11 residues. Trimming cost V 6 bases and J 8 bases, with 7 bases left between them. DNA for the CDR3: TGTGCCAGCAGCCACATGGAAAAACTGTTTTTT. It specifies CASSHMEKLFF. Full variable domain (outside the CDR3, taken from reference TRBV25-1 and TRBJ1-4): EADIYQTPRYLVIGTGKKITLECSQTMGHDKMYWYQQDPGMELHLIHYSYGVNSTEKGDLSSESTVSRIRTEHFPLTLESARPSHTSQYLCASSHMEKLFFGSGTQLSVL.

This clone was seen only a few times. The CDR3, as DNA: TGTGCCTGGGGGGAGAAAAACATTCAGTACTTC. Protein: CAWGEKNIQYF. This chain joins TRBV30 and TRBJ2-4; D is possibly TRBD2 (5 bases). In germline, CDR1 is GTSNPN, CDR2 SVGIG (reference sequence). Trimming cost V 5 bases and J 4 bases, with 6 bases left between them. This CDR3 comprises 11 residues.

The chain recombines TRBV12-5 with TRBJ2-7; tentatively, D is TRBD2 (7 bases). V gave up 8 bases and J gave up 2 bases, with 16 bases separating them. The CDR3 totals 14 residues. CDR1 LGHNT and CDR2 FRNRAP come from the germline V gene. CDR3 nucleotide sequence: TGTGCTAGTTCCATAGGGGGGGGACCCTACGAGCAGTACTTC. This encodes CASSIGGGPYEQYF.

The J gene is TRBJ2-7, the V gene TRBV5-8; TRBD1 might be the D (6 bases). V lost 0 bases, J lost 0 bases, and 22 bases lay in between. The V gene's germline CDR1 is SGHTS and CDR2 YDEGEE. The CDR3 loop spans 19 amino acids. The CDR3 nucleotides read TGTGCCAGCAGCTTGGCGCGCAGGGCGAGGACAGAGAGCTCCTACGAGCAGTACTTC. Its protein is CASSLARRARTESSYEQYF.

The chain links TRBV7-9 to TRBJ2-3; 11 bases are a match to TRBD2. CDR1 SEHNR and CDR2 FQNEAQ come from the germline V gene (reference sequence). The CDR3 extends over 16 amino acids. V gave up 5 bases and J gave up 6 bases; unmatched junction bases: 10. For the CDR3, the DNA is TGTGCCAGCAGCCCCCGACTAGCGGGATTGGGGGATACGCAGTATTTT. Its protein product is CASSPRLAGLGDTQYF.

The chain joins TRBV5-4 to TRBJ2-3; maybe TRBD1 (7 bases). Germline loops: CDR1 SGHNT, CDR2 YYREEE (reference sequence). V shed 3 bases and J shed 6 bases, with 8 bases lying between them. This CDR3 has 12 residues. CDR3 DNA: TGTGCCAGCAGCTCAGGGGGGGATACGCAGTATTTT. Translating gives CASSSGGDTQYF.

V and J are TRBV11-2 and TRBJ2-1; 8 nucleotides line up with TRBD2. The trim removed 4 bases at V and 2 bases at J, leaving 7 bases unmatched. Germline CDR1 SGHAT, CDR2 FQNNGV. The CDR3 is made up of 16 amino acids. DNA for the CDR3: TGTGCCAGCAGCTACACCGGGACTAGTGCCTACAATGAGCAGTTCTTC. It yields the protein CASSYTGTSAYNEQFF. The variable domain in full, with the rest retrieved from reference TRBV11-2 and TRBJ2-1, is EAGVAQSPRYKIIEKRQSVAFWCNPISGHATLYWYQQILGQGPKLLIQFQNNGVVDDSQLPKDRFSAERLKGVDSTLKIQPAKLEDSAVYLCASSYTGTSAYNEQFFGPGTRLTVL.

The V call is TRBV28, the J call TRBJ1-1, with D tentatively TRBD1 (6 bases). The CDR3 length is 15 residues. The V end was cut by 3 bases, the J end by 1 base, with 12 bases between. Germline values: CDR1 MDHEN, CDR2 SYDVKM. The CDR3 loop is CASSLGGLTNTEAFF. CDR3 DNA: TGTGCCAGCAGTTTGGGGGGGCTTACGAACACTGAAGCTTTCTTT.